The following is a T cell receptor beta chain sequence with its context. Its cognate antigen is unknown. A second PCR of roughly 7 to 11 cycles used a sample-barcoded 5' primer and a J-beta primer mix. The template-switch adaptor was a 5' adaptor with 12 random nucleotides. It tagged each cDNA molecule. TCRdb processed the 5' RACE reads anew with MiXCR; each CDR3 protein has one entry. The sample contains 1.8 million or so distinct CDR3 sequences, roughly two fifths of which appear only once. J gave up 0 bases and V 4 bases, and 9 bases lay outside the gene matches. This CDR3 region has 17 residues. Germline V gene lookup returns CDR1 SGHRS and CDR2 YFSETQ. This specimen belongs to a study of blood T cells in healthy people across ages. Study-level background: About one barcoded TCR beta cDNA was captured per two T cells. The study's findings and limits: TCR beta diversity per million T cells fell roughly linearly with age.

The sample, 7.5 to 10 milliliters of peripheral blood, was drawn from each donor. This clonotype originated in a human donor in good health. The sample consisted of blood. The chain uses TRBV5-1 and TRBJ2-1; 8 bases fit TRBD1. The CDR3, as DNA: TGCGCCAGCAGCGCGTTGACAGGGGCCAGCTCCTACAATGAGCAGTTCTTC. It is translated as CASSALTGASSYNEQFF. Looking up the rest from reference TRBV5-1 and TRBJ2-1 gives the full variable domain: KAGVTQTPRYLIKTRGQQVTLSCSPISGHRSVSWYQQTPGQGLQFLFEYFSETQRNKGNFPGRFSGRQFSNSRSEMNVSTLELGDSALYLCASSALTGASSYNEQFFGPGTRLTVL.